The clone carrying this T cell receptor beta chain was counted a single time. Its antigen remains unidentified. Generated by immunoSEQ multiplex PCR, the TCRdb table keeps only in-frame clones and is missing some. Found here are about 5,000 clones, 55% to 80% of them singletons; the top ten hold 42%. This sample stems from a study of CD8 T cell repertoires and HIV-1 epitope variants. Study-wide context: Separate wells received one of Twenty-five Gag or Nef variant peptides. Separate from the cultures, 1M uncultured T cells served as baseline. Equal numbers of autologous T cell-negative cells presented antigen to enriched T cells. Study-wide findings and caveats: No clonotypes responded to the TAALDMSHF plasma variant; five or six recognized KF9, one HW9.

CDR1 is MNHEY, CDR2 SMNVEV, per germline (reference sequence). V dropped 5 bases and J dropped 2; count of bases not matched to a gene: 9. The CDR3 is 16 amino acids. The origin of this receptor is a male donor with HIV. V is TRBV27 and J is TRBJ2-1; 7 positions match TRBD1. Sample: cultured CD8+ T cells derived from PBMCs. Here the CDR3 DNA reads TGTGCCAGCAGTACCCCGAGGGGGCTCCCCTACAATGAGCAGTTCTTC. Translation: CASSTPRGLPYNEQFF.